The TCR beta chain described here comes from a study of CD8 T cells in Susac syndrome (dated 2019 in TCRdb). In the study overall: Whether CD8+ T cell activation and differentiation in Susac syndrome was antigen driven was tested using repertoire sequencing.

Peripheral blood CD8+ and CD4+ T cells from healthy donors, Susac syndrome patients and multiple sclerosis patients were profiled using high-throughput TCR beta sequencing. The multiple sclerosis controls were treatment-naive patients whose relapsing-remitting disease, either stable or active, fulfilled the revised McDonald criteria. Bulk CD8+ and CD4+ T cells were purified by magnetic negative isolation, whereas CD8+ TEMRA cells were enriched by FACS. Blood was drawn into EDTA tubes, processed within 24 hours, and PBMCs were isolated by density gradient centrifugation. PBMCs intended for TCR sequencing were cryopreserved in liquid nitrogen and thawed later in a water bath at 37 degrees C. The sorted or isolated CD4+, CD8+ and CD8+ TEMRA cells reached a purity of at least 90%. For this clonotype: It lacks a known antigen. No clone much larger than this one lies a single base away; base qualities are absent.

Based on the germline V gene (reference sequence), the CDR1 and CDR2 sequences are MNHNY and SVGAGI. V ends up 10 bases short and J 6 bases short, with an unmatched junction base count of 7. Measured from the cysteine to the phenylalanine, the CDR3 is 14 residues long. Only the CDR3 DNA stays, 42 bases, in frame from base 1. RNA was extracted using the RNeasy kit, and about 0.45 to 1 ug of the RNA was reverse transcribed with random hexamers. The immunoSEQ multiplex PCR assay, which covers 54 Vbeta and 13 Jbeta segments, was used to amplify TCR beta CDR3 regions. To correct PCR amplification bias, a synthetic template baseline was used for both primer optimization and computational correction. Regarding the original processing steps: Reads were annotated to V, D and J genes per IMGT and analyzed with immunoSEQ Analyzer, keeping only productive sequences. Clonality was calculated as one minus the Shannon entropy normalized by log2 of the number of productive unique sequences. For each patient and control, public and private clones were evaluated within the 100 most prevalent clones. Clones were defined as Susac-specific when absent from the healthy and MS cohorts, from approximately 1,100 published viral clones and from other ImmuneACCESS disease sequences. Using fastp trimming at Q25 and MiXCR clonotype assembly, TCRdb reanalyzed the public sequencing data and kept in-frame beta chains. Every distinct CDR3 protein forms one entry, paired with its most common genes and DNA. TCRdb's processing, not the authors' own work, is the source of the V and J calls. In all, the sample holds about 160,000 distinct CDR3 sequences, and roughly 94% of those were seen once. 0.09% to 0.1% of the sample goes to the ten largest clones.

Results and caveats for the whole study, not just this receptor: The number of individuals in the TCR sequencing and HLA analysis was acknowledged as relatively small.

This TCR derives from a human donor with multiple sclerosis. Sequencing was performed on CD4+ T cells from PBMCs. The sequence is built from TRBV6-6 and TRBJ2-1; TRBD2 agrees with 12 junctional bases. CDR3 reads: CATETGLAGNEQFF. The sequenced DNA is TGTGCCACTGAAACGGGACTAGCGGGCAATGAGCAGTTCTTC.